This T cell receptor beta chain was captured in a study of cytomegalovirus exposure and HLA in healthy donors. Per the germline V gene, CDR1 is SNHLY and CDR2 is FYNNEI. V shed 4 bases, J shed 2 bases, and the junction held 3 bases outside the gene matches. This CDR3 comprises 14 residues. This PCR relied on a set of 60 Vbeta primers and 13 Jbeta primers. Data came from immunoSEQ multiplex PCR; TCRdb stores just in-frame clones and leaves some out. The sample consists of some 180,000 clones, 82% of them appearing once. The rearrangement links TRBV2 to TRBJ2-5; TRBD1 aligns across 8 bases. The TCR comes from a man aged 35-49 years in good health and CMV-seronegative. The sequenced material came from PBMCs. The CDR3 DNA reads TGTGCCAGCAGTGTTACAGGGGGACAAGAGACCCAGTACTTC. Its translation is CASSVTGGQETQYF.